This T cell receptor beta chain was retrieved from a study of cytomegalovirus exposure and HLA in healthy donors (dated by TCRdb to 2017 to 2019). About the study as a whole: An earlier analysis of about 530 of the donors reported 250 to 300 Gb of sequence data and 117 million unique TCR beta sequences obtained from some 200 million T cells. Among about 410 genotyped donors of the cohort, an average of approximately 240,000 unique TCR beta nucleotide sequences was sequenced per donor, of which approximately 19% were non-productive. The study was designed to test whether signatures of past pathogen exposure could be identified by cataloging public T cell receptors. HLA typing covered class I and class II loci at four-digit resolution. The study used immunosequencing to profile the T cell repertoires of hundreds of subjects and linked those repertoires to cytomegalovirus serostatus. Besides the first cohort of around 700 subjects, a separate validation cohort made up of 120 different subjects was used. All discovery cohort repertoires had been generated using a single sequencing platform. A later genetic analysis took genome-wide SNP genotypes for 398 of the 666 donors and used that subset as a discovery cohort. The study combined high-throughput TCR immunosequencing, statistical association of individual TCRs with disease status, and machine learning to predict cytomegalovirus infection status. Around 320 gigabases of sequencing data and 70 million to 85 million unique TCR sequences were included in an early release covering over 600 HLA-typed donors. Roughly five DR-DQ haplotypes were handled as single units for association and clustering because linkage in the cohort was strong. Typing coverage differed by locus: A, B, C, DRB1 and DQB1 were typed in roughly 620-630 donors, DQA1 in about 550, DPA1 in around 600, and DPB1 in just under 480. Donor age, sex, ethnicity and CMV serostatus were compiled together with the repertoire data. To study patterns of TCR occurrence, a later analysis re-analyzed previously published TCR beta repertoires from several hundred donors and added high-resolution HLA genotyping. In the later analysis, no new phenotypic data were used to find candidate immune exposures; instead, reliance was placed on TCR beta sequences and their occurrence across donors. To decide whether each TCR beta V gene segment behaved as functional or pseudogenic, an earlier analysis of 587 of the donors relied on high-throughput TCR beta sequencing. Among the roughly 400 genotyped donors, approximately 82% belonged to the genetic ancestry cluster associated with self-reported Caucasian donors. Broad study findings and their caveats: According to a later analysis, most CMV-associated TCR beta chains appeared to be HLA-restricted, and the HLA associations seemed to be driven largely by CMV exposure. A total of 164 TCR beta chains were listed by the study as associated with cytomegalovirus. Cytomegalovirus status was reported to be diagnosed by the classifier with high specificity and sensitivity in both the original and validation cohorts. A later analysis associated about 18,000 TCR beta sequences with specific HLA alleles at a false discovery rate of 0.05. In a later analysis, several top co-occurrence clusters were reported to appear linked to parvovirus B19, influenza, CMV and Epstein-Barr virus. Correlated functional status among segregating V segments might reflect linkage disequilibrium, but an unknown experimental factor could not be ruled out. The authors suggested that the approach could potentially be generalized to other disease states and immunological phenotypes. A further reported finding was that TCR beta sequences accurately predicted the HLA-A and HLA-B alleles for most subjects in the first cohort. In a later analysis, TCR association rates were found to vary across HLA loci, with the most associated TCRs seen for DRB1 alleles and the fewest for HLA-C alleles. An earlier analysis of some 590 of the donors showed that most TCR beta V segments appeared in productive rearrangements either about 87% or about 30% of the time, which broadly matched IMGT annotations. Only TCR beta chains were sequenced in this cohort, and the absence of alpha or paired-chain data limited detectable features. The sequencing pipeline was judged likely to have produced a cluster of highly shared sequence variants as a technical artifact. According to a later genetic analysis, donors in an Asian-associated ancestry cluster had fewer N-insertions in productive TCRs than the approximately 710-donor mean. Compared with equally common non-associated chains, HLA-associated TCR beta chains in a later analysis were more clonally expanded and had lower generation probabilities. A few of the identified cytomegalovirus-associated TCR beta chains were confirmed in vitro to be specific for cytomegalovirus antigens. When HLA alleles, especially DR and DQ, strongly co-occurred, TCR associations were difficult to assign to individual alleles. While some public TCRs were present in many individuals, most TCR sequences turned up only very rarely across donors. V-gene and J-gene trimming of TCR beta chains was associated with a missense DCLRE1C variant in a later genetic analysis, and the association was replicated in an independent cohort. The earlier analysis of approximately 560 of the donors excluded some 15 rarely observed V segments, including chromosome 9 orphons, because counts were too low. Immune exposure information for the cohort was limited to CMV serostatus. Because HLA typing was missing for some donors at each locus, association tests included only the typed subset. The 87-base-pair reads could not distinguish some IMGT-functional V segments, including TRBV6-2 and TRBV6-3, so those segments were excluded. Roughly uniform sequencing depth across donors was assumed in presence/absence analyses, although this assumption may not hold.

About this clone: This receptor's antigen is unknown. No qualities accompany the bases; no much larger clone lies one base away.

The junction carries 6 bases between V and J, which are trimmed by 1 base and 0 bases respectively. Measured from the cysteine to the phenylalanine, the CDR3 is 15 residues long. The entry retains the CDR3 DNA only, 45 bases that are in frame from base 1. In the germline V gene, CDR1 corresponds to SGHTA and CDR2 to FQGTGA. Library prep was done by the immunoSEQ multiplex PCR assay. A mixture of 60 forward primers for TCR Vbeta segments and 13 reverse primers for TCR Jbeta segments was used in the multiplex PCR. A multiplex PCR assay on genomic DNA amplified the CDR3 region of rearranged TCR beta genes. Amplified TCR beta libraries were sequenced as 87-base-pair reads on the Illumina HiSeq System. Regarding the original processing steps: A later analysis tallied 80 million to 95 million unique TCR beta chains across the 610 or so repertoires, and about 12 million of those chains were shared by two or more donors. To remove PCR and sequencing errors, raw reads were error-corrected and collapsed into unique sequences using a nearest-neighbor algorithm that merged closely related sequences. Alignment of CDR3 sequences to IMGT reference sequences was used to assign V, D and J gene segments. For a sequence to be retained, a match of at least six nucleotides to both a V gene segment and a J gene segment was required. A rearrangement was called productive if the CDR3 had no stop codons and remained in frame with V and J, and every other rearrangement was called non-productive. CDR3 was defined according to IMGT convention as the region running from the second conserved V-encoded cysteine to the conserved J-encoded phenylalanine. In an earlier analysis of roughly 610 of the donors, sequences lacking an unambiguous match to a single V gene segment were excluded. In an earlier analysis of approximately 500 of the donors, a V segment was called functional when productive rearrangements were above 56.7%, and segregating when the standard deviation between donors exceeded 5%. To diagnose cytomegalovirus status from the catalog of TCR beta chain sequences, a statistical classification framework was built. A later analysis assigned V and J genes by comparing TCR nucleotide sequences with IMGT/GENE-DB human TR gene sequences. In a later analysis, CDR3 sequences and most-parsimonious VDJ recombination scenarios were assigned using the TCRdist pipeline. In a later analysis, each TCR beta chain was defined by its CDR3 amino acid sequence together with its V-gene family, and reads without a unique V-gene family were excluded. In a later analysis, 450 to 600 highly shared, low-generation-probability nucleotide sequences were removed to address suspected cross-contamination and a sequencing artifact. In a later analysis, a clonal expansion index for each public chain was calculated from normalized within-repertoire ranks of inferred template counts. In a later analysis, generation probabilities were computed using a VDJ recombination model fitted to out-of-frame rearrangements, and the results were checked against IGoR. Hypergeometric tests were used in a later analysis to score TCR-TCR, TCR-HLA and TCR-CMV co-occurrence, with a repertoire-size bias correction applied to the TCR pairs. A later analysis estimated false discovery rates by permuting HLA or CMV assignments 20 times. In a later analysis, co-occurring TCRs were grouped using DBSCAN, with TCRdist sequence similarity added in when clustering inside HLA-allele-positive subsets. Co-occurrence clustering excluded repertoires with fewer than 30,000 or more than 120,000 public chains, plus five with anomalous nucleotide sharing. Not all clones reach the TCRdb copy of this immuneACCESS table, which keeps in-frame sequences only. Checked studies attribute under half of the gap to unresolved V genes and leave the rest unexplained. V and J calls and clone size follow that table, whereas D and trimming were derived from the DNA. For this sample there are 95,000 to 150,000 clones; approximately 78% appear just once. The ten largest make up around 3.6% of the sample.

The cohort comprised more than 550 healthy bone marrow donors. All cohort members were sampled while nominally healthy, although unrecorded immune exposures were likely present. The donor was CMV seronegative and belonged to the group of 320 or so seronegative cohort members. A peripheral blood sample was collected from each donor, and TCR beta sequencing was performed on peripheral blood mononuclear cells. Genomic DNA was extracted from the blood cell samples with the Qiagen DNeasy Blood Extraction Kit. The sequenced sample was PBMCs. The sequence was collected from a man in his forties in good health and CMV-seronegative. The chain is encoded by TRBV7-3 joined to TRBJ2-2; matching of 6 bases hints at TRBD1 as the D gene. CDR3 sequence: CASSLNRANTGELFF. The nucleotide sequence reads as follows: TGTGCCAGCAGCTTAAACAGGGCGAACACCGGGGAGCTGTTTTTT.